This entry is about one T cell receptor beta chain. The antigen remains unidentified. The study gave focal radiation plus ipilimumab CTLA-4 blockade to patients with chemo-refractory metastatic non-small-cell lung cancer. V was pared by 6 bases and J by 5 bases, with 16 bases of the junction left unmatched. Germline CDR1 KGHSH, CDR2 LQKENI. This CDR3 region has 16 residues. This record comes from a study of radiotherapy plus CTLA-4 blockade in lung cancer. Study information: The study recorded objective responses in about 18% of patients and disease control in 31%. General observations from the study: Blood TCR clones of tumor origin expanded after radiotherapy plus ipilimumab.

Measured with immunoSEQ multiplex PCR; TCRdb has only the in-frame clones, and not every one. The sample contains roughly 66,000 clones, under 85% of which appear only once. This clonotype originated in a human donor with non-small cell lung cancer who had a partial response to radiotherapy plus ipilimumab. The sequencing used peripheral blood, collected from a patient treated with radiotherapy plus ipilimumab. The chain joins TRBV18 to TRBJ2-7; 7 bases are shared with TRBD2. In DNA form, the CDR3 reads TGTGCCAGCTCTACGGCCGCGGGCGGGGGTATCGACGAGCAGTACTTC. It encodes CASSTAAGGGIDEQYF. Full variable domain (missing parts from reference TRBV18 and TRBJ2-7): NAGVMQNPRHLVRRRGQEARLRCSPMKGHSHVYWYRQLPEEGLKFMVYLQKENIIDESGMPKERFSAEFPKEGPSILRIQQVVRGDSAAYFCASSTAAGGGIDEQYFGPGTRLTVT.